This T cell receptor beta chain was recorded in a study of T-cell reconstitution after alpha-beta-depleted transplantation in children. CDR3 length equals 13 residues. With 7 bases removed from V and 5 bases from J, the gap between germline ends came to 11 bases. Germline V lookup: CDR1 LNHNV, CDR2 YYDKDF (reference sequence). The library targeted TCRbeta and was prepared with unique molecular identifiers. MiXCR, run by TCRdb on the PCR reads, gives a single entry per CDR3 protein. Of approximately 250,000 distinct CDR3 sequences detected, approximately 9.9% appear once; the ten largest clones hold about 4.8%.

The chain joins TRBV15 to TRBJ1-4; D unclear. Sequencing used PBMCs from the stem cell graft donor, obtained from the stem cell graft. This receptor was taken from a human donor who donated a stem cell graft to a child with SCID. The CDR3 protein is CATTRGKNEKLFF. CDR3 coding DNA: TGTGCCACCACTCGCGGCAAAAATGAAAAACTGTTTTTT.